This TCR beta chain was sequenced for a study of blood T cells in healthy people across ages. Overall study: Capturing about one barcoded beta molecule per two T cells was achieved by template switching.

The amount of total RNA extracted per sample was at least 6 micrograms. Only a few counts were recorded for this clonotype. Its antigen is as yet unknown. Per the germline V gene, CDR1 is SGHVS and CDR2 is FNYEAQ. The CDR3 length is 15 residues. The V end lost 4 bases, the J end lost 8 bases, and 20 bases lay between the germline ends. General study results and limits: Unknown donor CMV status possibly confounded expanded clonotype changes.

For the second PCR, which ran for about 7 to 11 cycles, a sample-barcoded 5' primer and a J-beta primer mix were used. TCRdb recomputed calls from the 5' RACE reads with MiXCR, one row per CDR3 protein. Here the sample spans about 640,000 distinct CDR3 sequences, around three fifths being singletons. The sample was blood. The clonotype was recovered from a man in his 60s in good health. The chain uses TRBV7-6 and TRBJ1-2; weak D call: TRBD1 (5 bases). CDR3 sequence (DNA): TGTGCCAGCAGCTCACGGAGCGGGGGGATGGGGGGCTACACCTTC. It encodes CASSSRSGGMGGYTF.